This TCR beta chain came from a study of blood T cell repertoires in COVID-19. On the study more broadly: Donors in the United States, Italy and Spain gave samples during acute or convalescent COVID-19. T cells, B-cell-depleted T cells, or PBMCs provided the cDNA or gDNA that served as material.

The CDR3 is 17 amino acids. The junction had 7 bases not matched to a gene; V was cut back by 3 bases and J by 0 bases. As handled by the study authors: Estimation of nucleated cell counts relied on the amplification of reference gene primers. Sequencing used immunoSEQ multiplex PCR; TCRdb keeps in-frame clones, though not all of them. The DNA gave D and trimming, while V, J and clone size come from that table. The data show under 100,000 clones, 85% seen once. The source is a woman aged 70-85 years with active or convalescent COVID-19. Source material: peripheral blood. The chain uses TRBV23-1 and TRBJ2-1; 8 nucleotides line up with TRBD1. TRBV23-1 is annotated as an ORF whose role is uncertain. The CDR3: CASSHPTGESSYNEQFF. In nucleotides, the CDR3 is TGCGCCAGCAGTCACCCGACAGGGGAAAGCTCCTACAATGAGCAGTTCTTC.